This T cell receptor beta chain was documented in a study of chemoradiotherapy in HPV16-positive cancers. Regarding the study as a whole: In HPV16-positive patients, HPV-responsive T-cell expansion tracked better recurrence-free survival.

Method: immunoSEQ multiplex PCR; TCRdb's copy keeps in-frame clones and lacks some. The sample yields about 7,900 clones, about 88% seen once. Between the trimmed V and J ends, which lost 3 bases and 8 bases, there was a span of 17 bases. Germline V gene data show CDR1 as KGHSH and CDR2 as LQKENI. The CDR3 is 15 residues long. In regard to this clone: The antigen is undetermined.

This chain uses TRBV18 with TRBJ2-1, with D perhaps matching TRBD1 (6 bases). The sample consisted of blood, taken from a patient who underwent chemoradiotherapy. The TCR was taken from a human donor with HPV-associated anogenital cancer. DNA of the CDR3: TGTGCCAGCTCACCGGCTCTAAGAGAGGGGGATGAGCAGTTCTTC. Protein product: CASSPALREGDEQFF.